The entry below gives a single T cell receptor (beta chain) sequence along with its context. Its matching antigen is unknown. Trimming left V 6 bases short and J 4 bases short, with 7 bases between. Germline CDR1 and CDR2: SGHVS and FQNEAQ. CDR3 length: 11 residues. This record belongs to a study of T cells in localized non-small cell lung cancer. Study observations and caveats: Overall survival was longer when the density of T cells in the blood was higher. Uninvolved adjacent lung, not tumor, had the highest T cell clonality. Among the top 100 tumor clones, a median about 60 appeared in adjacent lung. Only one tumor region was sequenced, so heterogeneity remains possible.

Sequenced by immunoSEQ multiplex PCR; TCRdb stores in-frame clones only, minus some. The data contain about 43,000 clones, about 91% of them singletons. The source material was PBMCs, sampled before any cancer treatment. The clonotype was recovered from a woman aged 40 to 75 with stage II lung adenocarcinoma. The rearrangement joins TRBV7-8 to TRBJ2-7; a possible D gene is TRBD1 (5 bases). The CDR3 loop reads CASRGEYEQYF. CDR3 nucleotide sequence: TGTGCCAGCAGAGGGGAATACGAGCAGTACTTC.